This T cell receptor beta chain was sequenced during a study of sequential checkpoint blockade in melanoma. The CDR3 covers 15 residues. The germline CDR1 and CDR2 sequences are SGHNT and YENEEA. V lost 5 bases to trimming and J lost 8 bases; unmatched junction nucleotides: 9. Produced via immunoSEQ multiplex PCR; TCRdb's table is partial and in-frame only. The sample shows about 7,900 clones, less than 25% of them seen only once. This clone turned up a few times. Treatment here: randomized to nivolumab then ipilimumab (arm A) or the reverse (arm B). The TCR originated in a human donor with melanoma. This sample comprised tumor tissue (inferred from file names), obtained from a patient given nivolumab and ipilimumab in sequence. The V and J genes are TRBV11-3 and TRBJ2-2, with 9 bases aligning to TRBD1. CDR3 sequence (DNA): TGTGCCAGCAGCCCGCCGGGACAGGGAGCAGGGGAGCTGTTTTTT. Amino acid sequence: CASSPPGQGAGELFF.